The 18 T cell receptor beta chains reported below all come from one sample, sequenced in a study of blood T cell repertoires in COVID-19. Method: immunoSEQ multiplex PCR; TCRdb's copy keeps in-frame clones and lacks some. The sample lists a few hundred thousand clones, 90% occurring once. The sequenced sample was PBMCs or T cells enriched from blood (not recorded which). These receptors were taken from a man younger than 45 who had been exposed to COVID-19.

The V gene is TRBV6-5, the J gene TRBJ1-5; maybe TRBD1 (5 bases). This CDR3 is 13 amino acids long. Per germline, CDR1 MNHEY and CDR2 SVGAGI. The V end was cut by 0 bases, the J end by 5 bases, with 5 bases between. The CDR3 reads CASSYSGDQPQHF. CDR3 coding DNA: TGTGCCAGCAGTTACTCAGGGGATCAGCCCCAGCATTTT.

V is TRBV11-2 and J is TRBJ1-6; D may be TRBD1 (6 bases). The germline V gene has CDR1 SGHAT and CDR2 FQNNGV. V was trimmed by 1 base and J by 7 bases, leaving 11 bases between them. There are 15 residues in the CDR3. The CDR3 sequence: CASSLARQANSPLHF. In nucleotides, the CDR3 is TGTGCCAGCAGCTTAGCCCGACAGGCGAATTCACCCCTCCACTTT.

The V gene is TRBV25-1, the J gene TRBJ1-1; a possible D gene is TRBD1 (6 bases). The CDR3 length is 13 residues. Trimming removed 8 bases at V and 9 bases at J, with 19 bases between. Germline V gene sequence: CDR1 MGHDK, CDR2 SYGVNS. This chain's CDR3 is CASSRGSPWQAFF. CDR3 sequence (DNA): TGTGCCAGCTCGAGGGGGAGCCCCTGGCAAGCTTTCTTT.

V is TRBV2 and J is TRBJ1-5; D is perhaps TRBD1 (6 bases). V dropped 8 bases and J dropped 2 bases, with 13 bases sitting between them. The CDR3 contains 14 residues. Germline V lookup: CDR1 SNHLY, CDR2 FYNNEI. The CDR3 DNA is TGTGCCAGCTCAGGACAGACACGCAATCAGCCCCAGCATTTT. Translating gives CASSGQTRNQPQHF.

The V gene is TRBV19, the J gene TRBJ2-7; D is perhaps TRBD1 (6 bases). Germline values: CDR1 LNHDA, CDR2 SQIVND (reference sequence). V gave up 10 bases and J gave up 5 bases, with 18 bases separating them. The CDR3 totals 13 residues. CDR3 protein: CATRATGIDEQYF. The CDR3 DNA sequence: TGTGCCACCAGGGCGACAGGAATTGACGAGCAGTACTTC.

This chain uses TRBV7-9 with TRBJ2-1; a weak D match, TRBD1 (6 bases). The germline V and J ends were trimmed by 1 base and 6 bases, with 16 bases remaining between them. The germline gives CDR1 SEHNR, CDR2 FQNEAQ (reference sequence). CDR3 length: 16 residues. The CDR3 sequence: CASSLVRTGIPNEQFF. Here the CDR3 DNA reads TGTGCCAGCAGCTTAGTTCGCACAGGGATACCCAATGAGCAGTTCTTC.

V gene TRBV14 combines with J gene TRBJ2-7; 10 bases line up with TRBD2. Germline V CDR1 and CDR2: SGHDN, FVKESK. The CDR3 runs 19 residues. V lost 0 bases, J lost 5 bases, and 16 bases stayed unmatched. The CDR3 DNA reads TGTGCCAGCAGCCAAGATTTTGAGGCTAGCGGGGGTCTTGGCGACGAGCAGTACTTC. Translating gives CASSQDFEASGGLGDEQYF.

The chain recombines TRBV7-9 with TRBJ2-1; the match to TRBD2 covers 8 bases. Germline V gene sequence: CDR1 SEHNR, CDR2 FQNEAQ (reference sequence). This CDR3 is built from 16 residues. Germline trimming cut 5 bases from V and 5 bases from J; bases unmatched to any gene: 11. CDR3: CASSLTPRGGNNEQFF. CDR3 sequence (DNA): TGTGCCAGCAGCCTCACCCCCCGCGGGGGGAACAATGAGCAGTTCTTC.

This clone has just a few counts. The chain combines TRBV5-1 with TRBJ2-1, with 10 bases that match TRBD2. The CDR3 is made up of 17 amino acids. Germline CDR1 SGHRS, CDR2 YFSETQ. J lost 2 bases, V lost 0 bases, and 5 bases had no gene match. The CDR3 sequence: CASSLGIGLAAYNEQFF. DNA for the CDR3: TGCGCCAGCAGCTTGGGCATTGGACTAGCGGCCTACAATGAGCAGTTCTTC. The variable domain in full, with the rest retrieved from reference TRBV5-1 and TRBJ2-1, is KAGVTQTPRYLIKTRGQQVTLSCSPISGHRSVSWYQQTPGQGLQFLFEYFSETQRNKGNFPGRFSGRQFSNSRSEMNVSTLELGDSALYLCASSLGIGLAAYNEQFFGPGTRLTVL.

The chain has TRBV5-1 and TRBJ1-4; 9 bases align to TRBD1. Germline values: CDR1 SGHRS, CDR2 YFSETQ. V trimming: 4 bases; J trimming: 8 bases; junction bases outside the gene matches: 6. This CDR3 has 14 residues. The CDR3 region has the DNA TGCGCCAGCAGCGCGACAGGGGGAAGGGAAAAACTGTTTTTT. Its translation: CASSATGGREKLFF. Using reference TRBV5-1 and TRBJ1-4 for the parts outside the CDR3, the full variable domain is KAGVTQTPRYLIKTRGQQVTLSCSPISGHRSVSWYQQTPGQGLQFLFEYFSETQRNKGNFPGRFSGRQFSNSRSEMNVSTLELGDSALYLCASSATGGREKLFFGSGTQLSVL.

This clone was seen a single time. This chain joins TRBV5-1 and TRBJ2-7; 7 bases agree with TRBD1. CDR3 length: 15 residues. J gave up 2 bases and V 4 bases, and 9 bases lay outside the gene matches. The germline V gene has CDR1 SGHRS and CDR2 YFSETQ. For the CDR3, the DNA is TGCGCCAGCAGCAGGAGAACAGGGGACCCCTACGAGCAGTACTTC. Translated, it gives CASSRRTGDPYEQYF.

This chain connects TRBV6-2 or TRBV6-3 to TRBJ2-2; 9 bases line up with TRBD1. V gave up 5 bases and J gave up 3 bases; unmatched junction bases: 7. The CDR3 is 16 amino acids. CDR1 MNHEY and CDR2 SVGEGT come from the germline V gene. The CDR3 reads CASSPDRGLDTGELFF. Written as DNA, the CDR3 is TGTGCCAGCAGTCCGGACAGGGGTCTGGACACCGGGGAGCTGTTTTTT.

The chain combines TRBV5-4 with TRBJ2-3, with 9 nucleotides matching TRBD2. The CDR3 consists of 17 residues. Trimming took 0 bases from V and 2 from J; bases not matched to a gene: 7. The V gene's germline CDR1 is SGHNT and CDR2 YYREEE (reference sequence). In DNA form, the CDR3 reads TGTGCCAGCAGCTTGGCTGGAAGCGGGGGGTACACAGATACGCAGTATTTT. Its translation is CASSLAGSGGYTDTQYF.

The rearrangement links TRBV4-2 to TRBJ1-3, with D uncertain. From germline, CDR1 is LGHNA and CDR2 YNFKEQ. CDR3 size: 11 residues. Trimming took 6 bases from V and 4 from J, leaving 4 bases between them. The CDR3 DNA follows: TGTGCCAGCAGGGCGGGAAACACCATATATTTT. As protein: CASRAGNTIYF.

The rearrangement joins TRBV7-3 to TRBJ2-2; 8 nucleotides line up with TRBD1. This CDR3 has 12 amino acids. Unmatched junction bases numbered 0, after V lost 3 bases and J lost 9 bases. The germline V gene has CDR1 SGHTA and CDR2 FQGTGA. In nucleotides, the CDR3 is TGTGCCAGCAGCTTCAGGGGGCGGGAGCTGTTTTTT. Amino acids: CASSFRGRELFF.

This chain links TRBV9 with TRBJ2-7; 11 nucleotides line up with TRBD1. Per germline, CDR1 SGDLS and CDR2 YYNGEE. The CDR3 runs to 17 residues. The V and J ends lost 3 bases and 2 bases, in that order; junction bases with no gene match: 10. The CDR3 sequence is CASSGGTGGSGAYEQYF. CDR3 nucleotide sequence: TGTGCCAGCAGCGGAGGGACAGGGGGGAGCGGAGCCTACGAGCAGTACTTC. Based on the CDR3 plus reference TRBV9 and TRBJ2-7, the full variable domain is DSGVTQTPKHLITATGQRVTLRCSPRSGDLSVYWYQQSLDQGLQFLIQYYNGEERAKGNILERFSAQQFPDLHSELNLSSLELGDSALYFCASSGGTGGSGAYEQYFGPGTRLTVT.

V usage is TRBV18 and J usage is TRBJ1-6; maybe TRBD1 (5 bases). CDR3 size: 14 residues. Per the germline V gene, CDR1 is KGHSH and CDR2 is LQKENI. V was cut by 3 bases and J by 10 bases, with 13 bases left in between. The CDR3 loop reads CASSPLGGDSPLHF. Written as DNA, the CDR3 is TGTGCCAGCTCACCCCTAGGAGGGGACTCACCCCTCCACTTT.

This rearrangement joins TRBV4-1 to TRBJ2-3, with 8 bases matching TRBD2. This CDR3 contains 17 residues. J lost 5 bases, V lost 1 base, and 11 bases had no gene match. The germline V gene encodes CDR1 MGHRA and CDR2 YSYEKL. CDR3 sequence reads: CASSQGIAGPRGDTQYF. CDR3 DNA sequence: TGCGCCAGCAGCCAAGGGATAGCGGGGCCTCGGGGAGATACGCAGTATTTT.